The text below deals with one T cell receptor beta chain. Its antigen is as yet unknown. These data are taken from a study of blood T cells in healthy people across ages. It was with a sample-barcoded 5' primer and a J-beta primer mix that a second PCR of roughly 6 to 11 cycles was run. Sequencing yielded, for each sample, at least 3 million paired-end reads carrying CDR3. Using its own MiXCR run on the 5' RACE reads, TCRdb lists one record per CDR3 protein. The data contain about 1.4 million distinct CDR3 sequences, 55% to 75% of them singletons. Points from the study as a whole: Versus aged donors, long-lived donors had higher diversity and more naive CD4+ cells. Estimated diversity that came from one million T cells was considered an underestimate.

This CDR3 comprises 15 residues. Germline V gives CDR1 MGHRA, CDR2 YSYEKL. The V gene lost 0 bases and the J gene lost 2 bases, with 9 bases spanning the gap. This TCR was sampled from a man aged 18 to 29 in good health. V gene TRBV4-1 combines with J gene TRBJ2-3; possible D gene TRBD2, 6 bases. What was sequenced was blood. The CDR3 sequence: CASSQDGDFTDTQYF. CDR3 DNA: TGCGCCAGCAGCCAAGATGGGGACTTCACAGATACGCAGTATTTT.